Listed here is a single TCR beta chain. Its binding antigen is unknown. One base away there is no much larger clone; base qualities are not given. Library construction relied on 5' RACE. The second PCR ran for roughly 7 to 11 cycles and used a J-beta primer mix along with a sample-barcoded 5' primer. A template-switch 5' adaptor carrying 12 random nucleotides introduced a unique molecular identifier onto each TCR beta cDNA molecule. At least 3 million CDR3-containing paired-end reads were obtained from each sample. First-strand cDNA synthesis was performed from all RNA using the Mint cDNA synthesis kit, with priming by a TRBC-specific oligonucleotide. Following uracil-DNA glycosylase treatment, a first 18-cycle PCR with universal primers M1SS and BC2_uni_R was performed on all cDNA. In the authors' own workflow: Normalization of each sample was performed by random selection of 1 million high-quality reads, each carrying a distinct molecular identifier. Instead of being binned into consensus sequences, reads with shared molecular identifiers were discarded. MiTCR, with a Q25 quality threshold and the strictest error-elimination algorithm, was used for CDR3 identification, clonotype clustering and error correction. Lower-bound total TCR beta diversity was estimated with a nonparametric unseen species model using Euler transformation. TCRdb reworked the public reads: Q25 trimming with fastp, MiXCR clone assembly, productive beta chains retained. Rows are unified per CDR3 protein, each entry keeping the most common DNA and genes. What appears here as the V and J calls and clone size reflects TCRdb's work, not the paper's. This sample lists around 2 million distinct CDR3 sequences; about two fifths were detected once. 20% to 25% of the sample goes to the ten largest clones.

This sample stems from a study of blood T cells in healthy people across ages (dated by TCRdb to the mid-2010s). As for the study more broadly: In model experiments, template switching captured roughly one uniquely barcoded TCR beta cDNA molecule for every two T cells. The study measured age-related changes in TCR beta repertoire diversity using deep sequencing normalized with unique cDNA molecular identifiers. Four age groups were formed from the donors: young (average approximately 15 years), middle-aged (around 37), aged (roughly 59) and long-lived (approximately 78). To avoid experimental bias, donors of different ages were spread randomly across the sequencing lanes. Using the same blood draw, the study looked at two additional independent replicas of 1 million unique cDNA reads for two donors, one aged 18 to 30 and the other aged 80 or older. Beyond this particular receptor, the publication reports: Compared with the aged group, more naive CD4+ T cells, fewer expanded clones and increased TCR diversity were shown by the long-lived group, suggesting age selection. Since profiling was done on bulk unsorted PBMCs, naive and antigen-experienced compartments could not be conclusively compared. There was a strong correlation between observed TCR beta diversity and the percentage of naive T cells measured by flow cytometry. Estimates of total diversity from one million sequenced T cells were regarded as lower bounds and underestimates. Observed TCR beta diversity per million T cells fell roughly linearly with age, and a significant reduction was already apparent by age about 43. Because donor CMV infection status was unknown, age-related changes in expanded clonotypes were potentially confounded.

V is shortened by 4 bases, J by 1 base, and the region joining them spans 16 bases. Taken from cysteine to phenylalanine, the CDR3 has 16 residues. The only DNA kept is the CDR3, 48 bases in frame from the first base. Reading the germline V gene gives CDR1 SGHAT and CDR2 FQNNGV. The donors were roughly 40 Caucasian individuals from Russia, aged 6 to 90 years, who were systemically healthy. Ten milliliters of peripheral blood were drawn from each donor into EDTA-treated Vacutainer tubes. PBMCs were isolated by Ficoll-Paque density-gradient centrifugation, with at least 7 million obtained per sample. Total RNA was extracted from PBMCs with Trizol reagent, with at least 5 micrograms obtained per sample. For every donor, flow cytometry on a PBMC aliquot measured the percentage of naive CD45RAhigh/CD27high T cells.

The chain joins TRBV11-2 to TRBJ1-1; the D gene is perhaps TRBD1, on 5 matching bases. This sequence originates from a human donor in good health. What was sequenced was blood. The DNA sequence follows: TGTGCCAGCAGCTCACCAGGACGGGGGAAGAACACTGAAGCTTTCTTT. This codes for CASSSPGRGKNTEAFF.